The source of this TCR beta chain is a study of cytomegalovirus exposure and HLA in healthy donors (dated by TCRdb to between 2016 and 2019). With respect to the entire study: A later analysis indicated that the 120 or so validation repertoires were generated on the platform also employed for the approximately 670 repertoires of the first cohort. High-throughput TCR immunosequencing, statistical association of individual TCRs with disease status, and machine learning were combined to predict cytomegalovirus infection status. A separate validation cohort of roughly 130 different subjects was used in addition to the roughly 670-subject first cohort. The study aimed to test whether cataloging public T cell receptors could reveal signatures of past pathogen exposure.

Separate from the approximately 670-subject first cohort, the validation cohort of about 120 subjects was the group to which the donors belonged. On the study overall, not on this receptor specifically: The authors suggested that the approach could potentially be generalized to other disease states and immunological phenotypes. The validation cohort had no HLA typing available for a later analysis, so co-occurrence within that cohort was assessed over all 120 or so repertoires. In both the original and validation cohorts, the classifier was reported to diagnose cytomegalovirus status with high specificity and sensitivity. In vitro tests confirmed that a few of the cytomegalovirus-associated TCR beta chains recognize cytomegalovirus antigens. Subsequent analysis determined that TCRs grouped into clusters in the first cohort also showed a tendency toward co-occurrence across the 130 or so validation repertoires, and 85% to 95% of cluster scores exceeded 0. Across donors, most TCR sequences were observed very rarely, whereas some public TCRs were present in many individuals. The study listed approximately 150 TCR beta chains as associated with cytomegalovirus.

Of note for this clone: Which antigen it targets is not known. Base qualities are not recorded, but no much larger clone differs from it by a single base.

Via the germline V gene (reference sequence), CDR1 is SEHNR and CDR2 FQNEAQ. Trimming removed 8 bases from V and 4 bases from J, leaving 11 bases between the germline ends. The CDR3 sequence holds 12 residues, the cysteine and phenylalanine included. Only the CDR3 region is kept as DNA, spanning 36 bases read in frame from base 1. Library preparation was by the immunoSEQ multiplex PCR assay. Processing in the source paper ran as follows. A statistical classification framework was developed to diagnose cytomegalovirus status using the catalog of TCR beta chain sequences. Sourced from immuneACCESS, this table was stored by TCRdb with only in-frame sequences that have V and J called. A share of the clones is absent; for the studies checked, an unresolved V gene accounts for under half, and the remainder has no known explanation. That table is the source of V, J and clone size, and D and trimming were worked out from the DNA. The sample table records about 160,000 clones; about 86% of these occur just once. The ten largest clones add up to around 2.1% of the sample.

Sequencing used PBMCs. The receptor was derived from a woman between 18 and 29 years old in good health and CMV-seronegative. The chain uses TRBV7-9 and TRBJ1-2, and the D gene may be TRBD1, 5 bases matching. In nucleotide form, the sequence is TGTGCCAGCCTTAGGCAGGGCTATGGCTACACCTTC. The resulting protein is CASLRQGYGYTF.